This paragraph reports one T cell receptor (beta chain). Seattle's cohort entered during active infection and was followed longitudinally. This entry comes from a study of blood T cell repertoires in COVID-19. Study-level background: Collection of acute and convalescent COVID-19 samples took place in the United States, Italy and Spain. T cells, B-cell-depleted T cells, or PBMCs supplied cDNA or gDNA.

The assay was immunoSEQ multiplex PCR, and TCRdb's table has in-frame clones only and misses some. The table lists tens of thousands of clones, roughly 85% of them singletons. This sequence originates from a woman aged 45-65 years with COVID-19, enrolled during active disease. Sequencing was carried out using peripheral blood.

The CDR3 DNA is TGTGCCAGCAGCCAGAAGGGGGGGGTCACAGATACGCAGTATTTT. It translates to CASSQKGGVTDTQYF. The rearrangement links TRBV5-4 to TRBJ2-3; a weak D match, TRBD2 (7 bases). Trimming shortened V by 4 bases and J by 2 bases, and 14 bases separated the two germline ends. Germline V CDR1 and CDR2: SGHNT, YYREEE (reference sequence). The CDR3 sequence is 15 residues long.